The sequence of this TCR beta chain was determined in a study of shared clonotypes between healthy human individuals. None of the donors, who were healthy HIV-negative adults, had recently had acute infections or vaccinations. Notes on this clone: Its target is not known.

J gave up 0 bases and V 6 bases, and 4 bases lay outside the gene matches. Germline loops: CDR1 MNHEY, CDR2 SMNVEV (reference sequence). The CDR3 length is 14 residues. Points from the study as a whole: Blood was the only sampled material, and tissue repertoires likely differ. Among donors, the sharing of clonotypes was expected to be influenced by sequencing depth.

Assay: immunoSEQ multiplex PCR; the TCRdb copy retains only in-frame clones and omits some. This repertoire shows around 480,000 clones, nearly 80% found once; its top ten account for approximately 12%. The chain joins TRBV27 to TRBJ1-2, with 7 bases fitting TRBD1. The specimen sequenced was PBMCs. This TCR was sampled from a woman aged 35 to 49 in good health. Some clones in this sample may be carry-over from other donors' samples. CDR3 bases: TGTGCCAGCAGGGGGACAGCAACTAACTATGGCTACACCTTC. Protein: CASRGTATNYGYTF.